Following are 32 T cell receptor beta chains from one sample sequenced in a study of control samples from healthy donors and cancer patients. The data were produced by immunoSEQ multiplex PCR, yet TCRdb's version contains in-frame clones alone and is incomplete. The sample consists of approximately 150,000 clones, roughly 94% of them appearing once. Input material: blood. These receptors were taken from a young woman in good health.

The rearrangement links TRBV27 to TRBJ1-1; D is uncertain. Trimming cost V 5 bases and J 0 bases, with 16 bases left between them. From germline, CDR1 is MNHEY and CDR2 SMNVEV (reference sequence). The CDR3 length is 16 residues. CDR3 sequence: CASSPTVNWLNTEAFF. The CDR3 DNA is TGTGCCAGCAGTCCGACGGTCAATTGGCTGAACACTGAAGCTTTCTTT.

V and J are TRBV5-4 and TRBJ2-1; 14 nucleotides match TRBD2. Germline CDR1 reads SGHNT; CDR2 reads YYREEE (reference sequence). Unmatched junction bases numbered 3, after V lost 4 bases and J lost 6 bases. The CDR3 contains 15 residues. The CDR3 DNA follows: TGTGCCAGCAGCCTGACTAGCGGGAGGGCCAATGAGCAGTTCTTC. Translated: CASSLTSGRANEQFF. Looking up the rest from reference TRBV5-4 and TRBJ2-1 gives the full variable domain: ETGVTQSPTHLIKTRGQQVTLRCSSQSGHNTVSWYQQALGQGPQFIFQYYREEENGRGNFPPRFSGLQFPNYSSELNVNALELDDSALYLCASSLTSGRANEQFFGPGTRLTVL.

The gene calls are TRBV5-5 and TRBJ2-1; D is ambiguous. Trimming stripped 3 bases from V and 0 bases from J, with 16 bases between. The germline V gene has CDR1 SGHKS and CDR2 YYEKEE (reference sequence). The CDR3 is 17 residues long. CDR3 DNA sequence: TGTGCCAGCAGCTGGTGGTCCAGCCCTAGCTCCTACAATGAGCAGTTCTTC. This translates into CASSWWSSPSSYNEQFF.

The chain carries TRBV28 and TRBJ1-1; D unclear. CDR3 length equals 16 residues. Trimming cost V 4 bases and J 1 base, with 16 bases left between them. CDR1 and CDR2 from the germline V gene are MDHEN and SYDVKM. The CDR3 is CASSYWVSAQNTEAFF. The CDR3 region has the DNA TGTGCCAGCAGTTATTGGGTGTCAGCCCAGAACACTGAAGCTTTCTTT.

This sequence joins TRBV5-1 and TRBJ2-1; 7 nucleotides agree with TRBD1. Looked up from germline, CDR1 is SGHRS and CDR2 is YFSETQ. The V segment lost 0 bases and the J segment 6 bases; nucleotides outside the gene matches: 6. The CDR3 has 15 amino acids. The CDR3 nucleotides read TGCGCCAGCAGCTTGGAGACAGGGATCATCAATGAGCAGTTCTTC. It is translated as CASSLETGIINEQFF.

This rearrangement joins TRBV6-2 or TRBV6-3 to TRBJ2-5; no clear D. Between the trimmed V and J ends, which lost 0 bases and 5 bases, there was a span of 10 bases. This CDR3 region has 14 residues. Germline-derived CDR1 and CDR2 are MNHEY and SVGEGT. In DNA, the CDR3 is TGTGCCAGCAGTTACTCAACGGTGGGGGAGACCCAGTACTTC. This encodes CASSYSTVGETQYF.

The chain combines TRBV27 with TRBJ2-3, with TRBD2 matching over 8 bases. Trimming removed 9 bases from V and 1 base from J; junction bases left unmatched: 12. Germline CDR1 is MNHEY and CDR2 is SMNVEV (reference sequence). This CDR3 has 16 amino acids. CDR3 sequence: CASQSRRGAGTDTQYF. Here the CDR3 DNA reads TGTGCCAGTCAAAGCCGGCGGGGGGCGGGCACAGATACGCAGTATTTT.

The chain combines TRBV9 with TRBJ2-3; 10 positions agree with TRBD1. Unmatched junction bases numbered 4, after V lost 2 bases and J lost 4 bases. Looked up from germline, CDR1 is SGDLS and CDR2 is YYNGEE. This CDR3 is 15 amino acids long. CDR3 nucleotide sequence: TGTGCCAGCAGCGTGGGACAGGGGCGATCAGATACGCAGTATTTT. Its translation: CASSVGQGRSDTQYF.

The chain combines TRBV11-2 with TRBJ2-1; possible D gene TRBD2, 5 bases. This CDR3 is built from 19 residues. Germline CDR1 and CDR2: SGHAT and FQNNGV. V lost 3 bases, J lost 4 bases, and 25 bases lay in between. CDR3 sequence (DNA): TGTGCCAGCAGCTTTATTATCGCCGGTCCGGAGGCCCCGTACAATGAGCAGTTCTTC. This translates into CASSFIIAGPEAPYNEQFF.

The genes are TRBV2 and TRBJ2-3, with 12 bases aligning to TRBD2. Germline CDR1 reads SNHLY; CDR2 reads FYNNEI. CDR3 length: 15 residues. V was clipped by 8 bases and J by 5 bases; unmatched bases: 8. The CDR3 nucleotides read TGTGCCAGCGCCTCCCTAGCGGGGGGGGGAGATACGCAGTATTTT. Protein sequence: CASASLAGGGDTQYF.

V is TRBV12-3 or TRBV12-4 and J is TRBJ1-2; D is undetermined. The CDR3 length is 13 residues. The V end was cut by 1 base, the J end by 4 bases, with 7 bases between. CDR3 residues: CASSLGRIYGYTF. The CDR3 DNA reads TGTGCCAGCAGTTTAGGGCGGATCTATGGCTACACCTTC.

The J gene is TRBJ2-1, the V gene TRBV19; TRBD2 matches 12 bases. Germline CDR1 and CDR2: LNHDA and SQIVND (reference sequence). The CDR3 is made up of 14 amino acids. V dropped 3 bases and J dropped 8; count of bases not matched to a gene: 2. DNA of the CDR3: TGTGCCAGTAGTATGGCTAGCGGGGGGGATGAGCAGTTCTTC. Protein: CASSMASGGDEQFF.

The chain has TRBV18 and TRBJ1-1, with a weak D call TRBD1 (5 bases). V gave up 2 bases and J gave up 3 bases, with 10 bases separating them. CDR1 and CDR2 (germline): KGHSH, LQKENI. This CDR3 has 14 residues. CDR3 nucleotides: TGTGCCAGCTCACCAAAAACGGGGCACACTGAAGCTTTCTTT. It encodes CASSPKTGHTEAFF.

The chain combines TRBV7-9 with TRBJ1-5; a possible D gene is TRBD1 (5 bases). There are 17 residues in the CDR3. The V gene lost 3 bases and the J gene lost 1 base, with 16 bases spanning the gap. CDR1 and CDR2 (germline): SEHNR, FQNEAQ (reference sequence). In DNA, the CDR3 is TGTGCCAGCAGCTTGATTGGGGCAGACCAGAGCAATCAGCCCCAGCATTTT. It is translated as CASSLIGADQSNQPQHF.

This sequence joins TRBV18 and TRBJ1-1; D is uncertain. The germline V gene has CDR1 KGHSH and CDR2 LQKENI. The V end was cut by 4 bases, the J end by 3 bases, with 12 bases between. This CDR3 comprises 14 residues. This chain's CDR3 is CASSQNIGDTEAFF. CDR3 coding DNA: TGTGCCAGCTCACAAAACATCGGGGACACTGAAGCTTTCTTT.

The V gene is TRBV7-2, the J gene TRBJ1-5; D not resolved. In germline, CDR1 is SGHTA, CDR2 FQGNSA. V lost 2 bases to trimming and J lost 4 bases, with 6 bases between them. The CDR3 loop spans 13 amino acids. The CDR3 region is CASSLNPNQPQHF. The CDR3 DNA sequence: TGTGCCAGCAGCTTAAACCCTAATCAGCCCCAGCATTTT.

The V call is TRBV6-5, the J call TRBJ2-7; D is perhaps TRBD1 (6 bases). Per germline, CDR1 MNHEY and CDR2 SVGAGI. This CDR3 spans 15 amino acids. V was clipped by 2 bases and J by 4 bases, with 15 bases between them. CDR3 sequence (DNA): TGTGCCAGCAGTTACCATGAGACAGGCAATTACGAGCAGTACTTC. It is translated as CASSYHETGNYEQYF.

In DNA, the CDR3 is TGTGCCAGCAGCCAAGAACGCGGGGTCCAGCCCCAGCATTTT. Amino acid sequence: CASSQERGVQPQHF. The chain combines TRBV4-2 with TRBJ1-5, with no clear D. The CDR3 contains 14 residues. V lost 0 bases to trimming and J lost 7 bases, with 10 bases between them. Germline V gene lookup returns CDR1 LGHNA and CDR2 YNFKEQ.

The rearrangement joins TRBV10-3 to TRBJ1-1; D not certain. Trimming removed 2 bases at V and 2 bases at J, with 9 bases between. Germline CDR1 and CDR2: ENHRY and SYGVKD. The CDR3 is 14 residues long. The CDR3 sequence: CAISEPRQNTEAFF. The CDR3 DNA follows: TGTGCCATCAGTGAGCCCAGACAAAACACTGAAGCTTTCTTT.

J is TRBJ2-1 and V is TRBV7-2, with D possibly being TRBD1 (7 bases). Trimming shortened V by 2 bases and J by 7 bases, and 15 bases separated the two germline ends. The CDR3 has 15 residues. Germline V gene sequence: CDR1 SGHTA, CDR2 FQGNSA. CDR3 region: CASSLLGAGGNEQFF. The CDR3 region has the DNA TGTGCCAGCAGCTTATTAGGCGCAGGGGGGAATGAGCAGTTCTTC. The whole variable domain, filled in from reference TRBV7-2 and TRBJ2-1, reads GAGVSQSPSNKVTEKGKDVELRCDPISGHTALYWYRQSLGQGLEFLIYFQGNSAPDKSGLPSDRFSAERTGGSVSTLTIQRTQQEDSAVYLCASSLLGAGGNEQFFGPGTRLTVL.

CDR3 protein: CASSLDPGRQGSTNEKLFF. In DNA form, the CDR3 reads TGTGCCAGCAGCTTAGATCCGGGACGCCAGGGGTCCACTAATGAAAAACTGTTTTTT. The J gene is TRBJ1-4, the V gene TRBV11-3, with D possibly matching TRBD1 (6 bases). Per the germline V gene, CDR1 is SGHNT and CDR2 is YENEEA. V lost 0 bases and J 2 bases, leaving 19 bases between the germline ends. The CDR3 is 19 amino acids.

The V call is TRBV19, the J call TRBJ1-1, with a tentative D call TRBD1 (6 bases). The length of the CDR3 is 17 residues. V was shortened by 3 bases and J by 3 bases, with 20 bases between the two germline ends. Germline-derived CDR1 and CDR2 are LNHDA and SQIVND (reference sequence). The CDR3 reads CASSMGGYRDRYTEAFF. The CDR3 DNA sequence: TGTGCCAGTAGTATGGGGGGGTACAGGGATAGGTACACTGAAGCTTTCTTT.

The CDR3 bases are TGTGCCAGCAGTTCCCCTAATGAAAAACTGTTTTTT. Translating it yields CASSSPNEKLFF. V gene TRBV12-3 or TRBV12-4 combines with J gene TRBJ1-4; D is unclear. Trimming took 4 bases from V and 3 from J, leaving 3 bases between them. CDR3 length equals 12 residues.

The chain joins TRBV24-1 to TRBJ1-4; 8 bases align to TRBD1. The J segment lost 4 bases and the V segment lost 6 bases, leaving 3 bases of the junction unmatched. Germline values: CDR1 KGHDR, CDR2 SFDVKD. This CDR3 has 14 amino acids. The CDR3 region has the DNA TGTGCCACCAGTCCAGGGGGCGGTAATGAAAAACTGTTTTTT. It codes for CATSPGGGNEKLFF.

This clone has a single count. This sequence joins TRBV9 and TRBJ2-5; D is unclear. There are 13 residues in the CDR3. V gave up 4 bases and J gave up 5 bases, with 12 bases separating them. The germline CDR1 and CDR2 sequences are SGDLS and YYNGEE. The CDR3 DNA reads TGTGCCAGCAGCCCCCCCCATGGGGAGACCCAGTACTTC. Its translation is CASSPPHGETQYF.

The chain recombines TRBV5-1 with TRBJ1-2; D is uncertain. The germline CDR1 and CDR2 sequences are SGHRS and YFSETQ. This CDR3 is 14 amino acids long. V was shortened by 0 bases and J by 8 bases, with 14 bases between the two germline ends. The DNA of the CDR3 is TGCGCCAGCAGCTTGGATACGGGCTGGGAAGGCTACACCTTC. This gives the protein CASSLDTGWEGYTF.

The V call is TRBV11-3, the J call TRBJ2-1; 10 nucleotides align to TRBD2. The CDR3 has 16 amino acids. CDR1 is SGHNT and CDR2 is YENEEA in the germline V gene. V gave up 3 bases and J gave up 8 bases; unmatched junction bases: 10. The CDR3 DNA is TGTGCCAGCAGCTTGGGAGTCAGCGGGGGGGCTGATGAGCAGTTCTTC. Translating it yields CASSLGVSGGADEQFF.

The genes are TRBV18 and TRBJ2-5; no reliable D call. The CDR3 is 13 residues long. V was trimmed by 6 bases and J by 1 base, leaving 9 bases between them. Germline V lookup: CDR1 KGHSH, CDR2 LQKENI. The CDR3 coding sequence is TGTGCCAGCTCCCCGCGAATCCAAGAGACCCAGTACTTC. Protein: CASSPRIQETQYF.

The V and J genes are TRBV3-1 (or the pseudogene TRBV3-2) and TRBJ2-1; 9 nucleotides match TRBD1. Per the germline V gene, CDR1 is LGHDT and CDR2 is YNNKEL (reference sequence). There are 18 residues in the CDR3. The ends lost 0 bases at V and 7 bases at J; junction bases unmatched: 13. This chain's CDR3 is CASSQDRGGQGYVNEQFF. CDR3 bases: TGTGCCAGCAGCCAAGATAGAGGGGGACAGGGTTATGTAAATGAGCAGTTCTTC.

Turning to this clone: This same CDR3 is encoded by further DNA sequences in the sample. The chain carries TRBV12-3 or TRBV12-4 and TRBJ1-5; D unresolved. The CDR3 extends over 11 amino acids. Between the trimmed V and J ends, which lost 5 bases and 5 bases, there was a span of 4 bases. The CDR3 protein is CASSLYQPQHF. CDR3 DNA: TGTGCCAGCAGTCTTTATCAGCCCCAGCATTTT.

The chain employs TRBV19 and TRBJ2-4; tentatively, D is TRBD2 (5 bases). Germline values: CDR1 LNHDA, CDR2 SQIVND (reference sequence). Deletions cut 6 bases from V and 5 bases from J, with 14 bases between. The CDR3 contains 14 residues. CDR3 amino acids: CASSLPGGQNIQYF. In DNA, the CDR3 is TGTGCCAGTAGCCTACCTGGAGGCCAAAACATTCAGTACTTC.

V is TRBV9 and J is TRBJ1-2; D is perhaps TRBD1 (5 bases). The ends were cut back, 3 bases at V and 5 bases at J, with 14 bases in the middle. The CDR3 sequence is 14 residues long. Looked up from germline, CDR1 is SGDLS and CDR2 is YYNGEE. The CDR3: CASSARQSLYGYTF. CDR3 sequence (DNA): TGTGCCAGCAGCGCACGACAGTCTTTGTATGGCTACACCTTC.